Described below is a single T cell receptor beta chain sequence and its context. Its antigen is as yet unknown. This entry comes from a study of response to subunit inactivated influenza vaccine. Overall study results and limits: Authors suggested seasonal influenza vaccinations each recruit few new T cells.

With 4 bases removed from V and 6 bases from J, the gap between germline ends came to 12 bases. CDR1 is LGHNA and CDR2 is YSLEER in the germline V gene. The CDR3 runs to 14 residues. TCRdb re-called the RT-PCR reads through MiXCR, storing one row per CDR3 protein. The data contain almost 250,000 distinct CDR3 sequences, 12% of them singletons. The sequenced sample was non-naive T cells sorted from PBMCs, obtained approximately 15 days before vaccination. This chain links TRBV4-3 with TRBJ2-2; D perhaps matches TRBD2 (6 bases). The origin of this receptor is a man aged 50-60 years who received an inactivated influenza vaccine. CDR3: CASSRILAPGELFF. In DNA, the CDR3 is TGCGCCAGCAGCCGAATACTAGCCCCCGGGGAGCTGTTTTTT.